Each of the 16 T cell receptor beta chains below was sequenced from the same sample in a study of OX40 agonist ivuxolimab in advanced cancers. Produced via immunoSEQ multiplex PCR; TCRdb's table is partial and in-frame only. The table records 41,000 or so clones, around four fifths of them present only once. The specimen comprised CD4+ or CD8+ T cells sorted from blood, sampled in a trial of the OX40 agonist ivuxolimab. All receptors derive from an adult with an advanced solid tumor such as melanoma, head and neck, liver or kidney cancer.

The genes are TRBV11-1 and TRBJ2-5, with D possibly being TRBD2 (6 bases). Germline lookup yields CDR1 SGHAT and CDR2 FQDESV (reference sequence). The ends were cut back, 5 bases at V and 5 bases at J, with 15 bases in the middle. The CDR3 runs 14 residues. The CDR3 here is CASSTQRVGETQYF. The CDR3 bases are TGTGCCAGCAGCACCCAGCGGGTGGGGGAGACCCAGTACTTC.

The rearrangement uses TRBV7-3 and TRBJ2-6, with 12 bases aligning to TRBD2. V lost 5 bases and J lost 1; bases outside the gene matches: 3. CDR3 size: 17 residues. In germline, CDR1 is SGHTA, CDR2 FQGTGA. For the CDR3, the DNA is TGTGCCAGCAGCCCTAGCGGGAGGGTTTCTGGGGCCAACGTCCTGACTTTC. Protein product: CASSPSGRVSGANVLTF.

The J gene is TRBJ2-1, the V gene TRBV11-2; no definite D call. Germline-derived CDR1 and CDR2 are SGHAT and FQNNGV. This CDR3 spans 13 amino acids. Trimming took 4 bases from V and 4 from J, leaving 8 bases between them. In DNA, the CDR3 is TGTGCCAGCAGCTCTGTGATATACAATGAGCAGTTCTTC. Its translation is CASSSVIYNEQFF.

The chain recombines TRBV6-5 with TRBJ2-7; D remains ambiguous. Per the germline V gene, CDR1 is MNHEY and CDR2 is SVGAGI. Trimming removed 5 bases from V and 6 bases from J, with 17 bases in between. The length of the CDR3 is 14 residues. The DNA of the CDR3 is TGTGCCAGCAGTGGTCAAGACCCCAGCATCGAGCAGTACTTC. It translates to CASSGQDPSIEQYF.

The chain uses TRBV7-8 and TRBJ2-4; D possibly matches TRBD1 or TRBD2 (5 bases each). Trimming left V 5 bases short and J 2 bases short, with 16 bases between. Per germline, CDR1 SGHVS and CDR2 FQNEAQ. This CDR3 has 16 residues. The CDR3 is CASSILTGATKNIQYF. For the CDR3, the DNA is TGTGCCAGCAGCATCCTGACCGGGGCAACCAAAAACATTCAGTACTTC.

This sequence joins TRBV7-2 and TRBJ2-5, with D tentatively TRBD1 (6 bases). V dropped 5 bases and J dropped 5 bases, with 24 bases sitting between them. The CDR3 spans 17 residues. Germline V gives CDR1 SGHTA, CDR2 FQGNSA. DNA of the CDR3: TGTGCCAGCAGCCTGAGGGGGATAACTCGCTTTCCGGAGACCCAGTACTTC. This gives the protein CASSLRGITRFPETQYF.

The rearrangement uses TRBV12-1 and TRBJ2-3; the DNA was not used to check the table's D call, TRBD2. TRBV12-1 is tagged as a pseudogene. This CDR3 comprises 15 residues. The CDR3 nucleotides are TGTGCCAGCAGCGTCCGTCGACTAGAGTTGGGCGCGCAGTATTTT. Protein sequence: CASSVRRLELGAQYF.

This clone was seen once. The chain combines TRBV20-1 with TRBJ2-1, with D unresolved. The CDR3 has 11 residues. V dropped 6 bases and J dropped 7 bases, with 10 bases sitting between them. CDR1 and CDR2 from the germline V gene are DFQATT and SNEGSKA (reference sequence). The CDR3 nucleotides are TGCAGTGCAAGGAAAAGGAATGAGCAGTTCTTC. This encodes CSARKRNEQFF.

The table lists this clone with a count of one. This chain links TRBV5-1 with TRBJ2-5; TRBD1 agrees at 8 bases. The germline V gene has CDR1 SGHRS and CDR2 YFSETQ. CDR3 size: 15 residues. The junction had 7 bases not matched to a gene; V was cut back by 5 bases and J by 1 base. DNA for the CDR3: TGCGCCAGCAGGGAAAATACAGGGGGCCAAGAGACCCAGTACTTC. Protein: CASRENTGGQETQYF.

The chain carries TRBV6-1 and TRBJ1-1; D gene ambiguous. V lost 10 bases and J lost 4, with 13 bases in between. Germline V lookup: CDR1 MNHNS, CDR2 SASEGT. This CDR3 is built from 12 residues. The CDR3 DNA follows: TGTGCCACCATGAGAACGGGCACTGAAGCTTTCTTT. Its translation is CATMRTGTEAFF.

The gene calls are TRBV13 and TRBJ1-3; tentative D call: TRBD1 (5 bases). The CDR3 is made up of 13 amino acids. Germline V gives CDR1 PRHDT, CDR2 FYEKMQ (reference sequence). V shed 1 base and J shed 4 bases, with 5 bases lying between them. CDR3 coding DNA: TGTGCCAGCAGCTTAGACAGGGGAAACACCATATATTTT. Translating it yields CASSLDRGNTIYF.

V gene TRBV18 combines with J gene TRBJ1-2, with D uncertain. CDR1 is KGHSH and CDR2 is LQKENI in the germline V gene. V was clipped by 6 bases and J by 3 bases, with 11 bases between them. CDR3 length equals 13 residues. CDR3 region: CASSPGSDYGYTF. CDR3 DNA sequence: TGTGCCAGCTCTCCCGGGAGTGACTATGGCTACACCTTC.

The chain combines TRBV6-1 with TRBJ2-7, with a tentative D call TRBD2 (6 bases). The CDR3 contains 12 residues. Germline V gives CDR1 MNHNS, CDR2 SASEGT. V gave up 6 bases and J gave up 3 bases, with 9 bases separating them. Here the CDR3 reads CASSQDYYEQYF. CDR3 in DNA: TGTGCCAGCAGCCAGGACTACTACGAGCAGTACTTC.

The rearrangement joins TRBV28 to TRBJ2-7; 8 bases align to TRBD2. The V and J ends lost 2 bases and 5 bases, in that order; junction bases with no gene match: 5. Looked up from germline, CDR1 is MDHEN and CDR2 is SYDVKM. This CDR3 comprises 14 residues. The CDR3 spells CASSLSGGPNEQYF. DNA for the CDR3: TGTGCCAGCAGTTTAAGCGGGGGCCCGAACGAGCAGTACTTC.

The V and J genes are TRBV7-9 and TRBJ2-7, with D uncertain. V was shortened by 1 base and J by 6 bases, with 4 bases between the two germline ends. The CDR3 runs to 11 residues. CDR1 is SEHNR and CDR2 is FQNEAQ in the germline V gene (reference sequence). The CDR3 here is CASSLDSEQYF. The CDR3 coding sequence is TGTGCCAGCAGCTTAGATAGCGAGCAGTACTTC.

The chain couples TRBV27 to TRBJ2-3, with D perhaps TRBD2 (5 bases). The CDR3 totals 14 residues. Between the trimmed V and J ends, which lost 3 bases and 0 bases, there was a span of 7 bases. CDR1 MNHEY and CDR2 SMNVEV come from the germline V gene (reference sequence). CDR3 nucleotides: TGTGCCAGCAGTTTTAGGACTAGCACAGATACGCAGTATTTT. Translated: CASSFRTSTDTQYF.